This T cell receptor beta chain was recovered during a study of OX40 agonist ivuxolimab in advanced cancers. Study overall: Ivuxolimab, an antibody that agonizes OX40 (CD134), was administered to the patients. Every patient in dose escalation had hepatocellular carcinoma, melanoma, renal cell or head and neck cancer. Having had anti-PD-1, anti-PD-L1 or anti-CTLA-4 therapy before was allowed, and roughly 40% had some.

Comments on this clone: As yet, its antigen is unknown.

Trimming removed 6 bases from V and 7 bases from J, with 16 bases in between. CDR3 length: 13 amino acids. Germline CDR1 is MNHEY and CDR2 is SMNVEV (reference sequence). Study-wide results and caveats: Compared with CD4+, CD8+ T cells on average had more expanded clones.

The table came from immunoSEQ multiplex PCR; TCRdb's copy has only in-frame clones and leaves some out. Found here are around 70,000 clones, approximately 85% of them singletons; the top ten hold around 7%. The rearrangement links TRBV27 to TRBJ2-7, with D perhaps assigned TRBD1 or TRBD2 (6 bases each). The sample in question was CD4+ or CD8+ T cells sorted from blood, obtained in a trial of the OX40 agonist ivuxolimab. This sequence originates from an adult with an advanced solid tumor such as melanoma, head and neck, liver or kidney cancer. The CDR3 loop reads CASRKGGRGEQYF. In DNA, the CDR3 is TGTGCCAGCAGAAAAGGGGGGCGTGGTGAGCAGTACTTC.